One sample yielded the 13 T cell receptor beta chains listed below, sequenced in a study of CD8 T cells in ankylosing spondylitis. Study conclusions and caveats: Eight or nine highly homologous variants formed a TCR beta motif that appeared characteristic of ankylosing spondylitis blood.

From the 5' RACE reads, TCRdb called clonotypes with MiXCR, one entry per CDR3 protein. The table lists some 840,000 distinct CDR3 sequences, approximately 10% of them singletons. No antigen has been assigned to these receptors. The sequenced sample was blood, either unsorted or a sorted T cell fraction (not recorded which). The receptors stem from a male donor with ankylosing spondylitis.

The chain has TRBV6-5 and TRBJ2-7; TRBD1 matches 7 bases. The CDR3 length is 16 residues. Germline CDR1 MNHEY, CDR2 SVGAGI. Trimming removed 2 bases from V and 2 bases from J; junction bases left unmatched: 9. CDR3 loop: CASSYQTGAYTYEQYF. As DNA, the CDR3 is TGTGCCAGCAGTTACCAAACAGGGGCCTACACCTACGAGCAGTACTTC.

This clonotype was seen more than once but under ten times. The rearrangement uses TRBV7-9 and TRBJ2-1, with 8 bases that match TRBD2. V shed 1 base, J shed 8 bases, and the junction held 4 bases outside the gene matches. CDR3 length: 14 residues. CDR1 and CDR2 (germline): SEHNR, FQNEAQ (reference sequence). The CDR3 coding sequence is TGTGCCAGCAGCTTAGGCGGGAGGCGGGATGAGCAGTTCTTC. It specifies CASSLGGRRDEQFF.

In its sample, this clonotype was seen a few times. J is TRBJ2-3 and V is TRBV24-1, with D perhaps TRBD2 (6 bases). The CDR3 is 12 residues long. Germline CDR1 is KGHDR and CDR2 is SFDVKD. V dropped 9 bases and J dropped 2 bases, with 8 bases sitting between them. CDR3 amino acids: CATSGLTDTQYF. CDR3 in DNA: TGTGCCACCTCGGGACTCACAGATACGCAGTATTTT.

This clonotype has a count of ten or more. The chain combines TRBV5-1 with TRBJ2-7; the match to TRBD1 covers 7 bases. V shed 5 bases and J 5 bases; nucleotides not matched to a gene: 7. The germline gives CDR1 SGHRS, CDR2 YFSETQ. This CDR3 comprises 13 residues. CDR3 nucleotide sequence: TGCGCCAGCAGGCCTCCGGGACAGCACGAGCAGTACTTC. It is translated as CASRPPGQHEQYF.

This clonotype was found a few times. V and J are TRBV20-1 and TRBJ2-1, with unresolved D. Germline V gene sequence: CDR1 DFQATT, CDR2 SNEGSKA (reference sequence). CDR3 length: 13 amino acids. Trimming took off 1 base at V and 3 bases at J, with 7 bases between the two ends. The DNA of the CDR3 is TGCAGTGCTAGAGGGCCCCGCTACAATGAGCAGTTCTTC. Its protein is CSARGPRYNEQFF.

This clonotype was detected only a few times. This chain joins TRBV20-1 and TRBJ2-7, with 7 bases matching TRBD2. The CDR3 length is 12 residues. J was trimmed by 5 bases and V by 5 bases; bases with no gene match: 6. Germline CDR1 reads DFQATT; CDR2 reads SNEGSKA (reference sequence). The CDR3 here is CSASQRGDEQYF. In DNA, the CDR3 is TGCAGTGCTTCCCAACGGGGGGACGAGCAGTACTTC.

This chain joins TRBV10-3 and TRBJ2-7; D remains unclear. V shed 2 bases and J shed 7 bases, with 15 bases lying between them. The CDR3 runs 14 residues. CDR1 ENHRY and CDR2 SYGVKD come from the germline V gene. The CDR3 is CAISEESPKGEQYF. The CDR3 bases are TGTGCCATCAGTGAGGAGTCACCCAAGGGAGAGCAGTACTTC.

This clonotype was picked up many times. The CDR3 coding sequence is TGCAGTGCTAAGACAGATAGCAATCAGCCCCAGCATTTT. This codes for CSAKTDSNQPQHF. The gene calls are TRBV20-1 and TRBJ1-5, with a tentative D call TRBD1 (5 bases). The CDR3 covers 13 residues. V was trimmed by 4 bases and J by 0 bases, leaving 7 bases between them. Germline V gives CDR1 DFQATT, CDR2 SNEGSKA (reference sequence).

This chain joins TRBV7-2 and TRBJ2-3; D might be TRBD1 (6 bases). CDR3 length: 14 residues. V lost 5 bases, J lost 4 bases, and 13 bases lay in between. Germline V gives CDR1 SGHTA, CDR2 FQGNSA. The DNA of the CDR3 is TGTGCCAGCAGCCAGGGGCTCCGGGCAGATACGCAGTATTTT. Translating it yields CASSQGLRADTQYF.

This chain uses TRBV24-1 with TRBJ1-1, with D perhaps TRBD1 (6 bases). CDR1 and CDR2 (germline): KGHDR, SFDVKD. V lost 7 bases and J 4 bases, leaving 15 bases between the germline ends. The CDR3 spans 14 residues. The chain's CDR3 is CATRAGVGSTEAFF. DNA for the CDR3: TGTGCCACCAGGGCAGGGGTGGGAAGCACTGAAGCTTTCTTT.

This clonotype was seen ten or more times. This chain joins TRBV12-3 or TRBV12-4 and TRBJ2-7, with D unresolved. Trimming left V 2 bases short and J 2 bases short, with 10 bases between. This CDR3 spans 14 amino acids. The CDR3 reads CASSLTPDTYEQYF. CDR3 bases: TGTGCCAGCAGTTTAACCCCAGACACCTACGAGCAGTACTTC.

The chain is built from TRBV15 and TRBJ2-7; tentative D call: TRBD1 (6 bases). V was clipped by 3 bases and J by 7 bases, with 16 bases between them. The germline V gene has CDR1 LNHNV and CDR2 YYDKDF (reference sequence). The CDR3 consists of 14 residues. CDR3 protein: CATSRGHTTWEQYF. DNA of the CDR3: TGTGCCACCAGCAGGGGACATACAACTTGGGAGCAGTACTTC.

The chain links TRBV11-3 to TRBJ2-3; D not resolved. CDR1 and CDR2 (germline): SGHNT, YENEEA. This CDR3 contains 16 residues. V dropped 5 bases and J dropped 0 bases, with 15 bases sitting between them. The DNA for the CDR3 is TGTGCCAGCAGCCCTACTCCCGTTTTTAGCACAGATACGCAGTATTTT. This encodes CASSPTPVFSTDTQYF.